The 29 T cell receptor beta chains below come from one sample, sequenced in a study of T-cell reconstitution after alpha-beta-depleted transplantation in children. Preparation of the TCRbeta library used unique molecular identifiers. TCRdb re-called the PCR reads with MiXCR, one entry per CDR3 protein. Of hundreds of thousands of distinct CDR3 sequences in the sample, roughly 16% are singletons; the top ten hold 5%. The specimen comprised PBMCs, mostly from graft donor cells, sampled 360 days after TCRalphabeta/CD19-depleted stem cell transplant. These receptors all stem from a male patient between 10 and 17 years old who had a stem cell transplant for acute lymphoblastic leukemia, so the T cells may come from the graft donor.

This clonotype was recorded a few times. This chain uses TRBV7-9 with TRBJ2-1; TRBD1 aligns across 7 bases. The junction had 17 bases not matched to a gene; V was cut back by 2 bases and J by 4 bases. The CDR3 spans 19 residues. In germline, CDR1 is SEHNR, CDR2 FQNEAQ (reference sequence). The DNA of the CDR3 is TGTGCCAGCAGCTTATTATTAGCACGGTTGGGACAGTGGTACAATGAGCAGTTCTTC. Translating it yields CASSLLLARLGQWYNEQFF.

The rearrangement uses TRBV20-1 and TRBJ2-2; D is perhaps TRBD1 or TRBD2 (5 bases each). This CDR3 is built from 13 residues. Trimming pared 3 bases from V and 7 bases from J, leaving 12 bases between. CDR1 and CDR2 from the germline V gene are DFQATT and SNEGSKA (reference sequence). CDR3 nucleotide sequence: TGCAGTGCTAGGCCGGGGCTGGACGGGGAGCTGTTTTTT. Translation: CSARPGLDGELFF.

The V call is TRBV10-3, the J call TRBJ2-3; 9 bases align to TRBD2. The CDR3 has 16 amino acids. Losses at the gene ends were 4 bases for V and 0 bases for J; bases not matched to a gene: 5. CDR1 is ENHRY and CDR2 is SYGVKD in the germline V gene. The CDR3 nucleotides read TGTGCCATCAGTGGATATAGCGGGAGTAGCACAGATACGCAGTATTTT. It specifies CAISGYSGSSTDTQYF.

At least ten counts were recorded for this clonotype. The gene calls are TRBV24-1 and TRBJ2-1; the D gene is possibly TRBD2 (5 bases). Trimming took off 3 bases at V and 9 bases at J, with 8 bases between the two ends. Germline V gene sequence: CDR1 KGHDR, CDR2 SFDVKD. The CDR3 spans 12 residues. The CDR3 DNA is TGTGCCACCAGTGATAAAGAGGGTGAGCAGTTCTTC. The encoded protein is CATSDKEGEQFF.

The rearrangement links TRBV25-1 to TRBJ2-3; no clear D gene. Germline assignment: CDR1 MGHDK and CDR2 SYGVNS. The CDR3 totals 15 residues. The ends were cut back, 2 bases at V and 5 bases at J, with 14 bases in the middle. The DNA for the CDR3 is TGTGCCAGCAGTGAACCAGACCTCCATGAAGATACGCAGTATTTT. As protein: CASSEPDLHEDTQYF.

The chain combines TRBV5-6 with TRBJ2-1, with D perhaps TRBD2 (5 bases). The CDR3 sequence is 17 residues long. Trimming shortened V by 0 bases and J by 1 base, and 14 bases separated the two germline ends. Looked up from germline, CDR1 is SGHDT and CDR2 is YYEEEE. CDR3 sequence (DNA): TGTGCCAGCAGCTTGGGGCCCCGGAGGAGGTCCTACAATGAGCAGTTCTTC. Amino acids: CASSLGPRRRSYNEQFF.

This chain connects TRBV7-3 to TRBJ2-7; D gene unclear. Germline values: CDR1 SGHTA, CDR2 FQGTGA. The CDR3 runs 13 residues. The germline V and J ends were trimmed by 8 bases and 0 bases, with 11 bases remaining between them. CDR3: CASESDDSYEQYF. Here the CDR3 DNA reads TGTGCCAGCGAATCGGACGACTCCTACGAGCAGTACTTC.

There are a few counts of this clonotype. The chain recombines TRBV9 with TRBJ2-5; 11 nucleotides line up with TRBD2. This CDR3 is 18 amino acids long. Germline V gene sequence: CDR1 SGDLS, CDR2 YYNGEE. V dropped 3 bases and J dropped 1; count of bases not matched to a gene: 11. The DNA of the CDR3 is TGTGCCAGCAGCGGGACTAGCGGGCACATTGGGGGCCAAGAGACCCAGTACTTC. This sequence encodes CASSGTSGHIGGQETQYF.

The chain links TRBV4-1 to TRBJ1-6; D unclear. Per the germline V gene, CDR1 is MGHRA and CDR2 is YSYEKL. Trimming removed 0 bases from V and 14 bases from J, with 11 bases in between. The length of the CDR3 is 13 residues. CDR3 nucleotide sequence: TGCGCCAGCAGCCAAGAAGAGGGCTCAGCCCTCCACTTT. It codes for CASSQEEGSALHF.

This clonotype appeared a few times. V and J are TRBV4-1 and TRBJ2-5; TRBD1 aligns across 7 bases. The CDR3 loop spans 15 amino acids. CDR1 MGHRA and CDR2 YSYEKL come from the germline V gene. V was clipped by 4 bases and J by 2 bases; unmatched bases: 7. CDR3 amino acids: CASSPRHRGQETQYF. CDR3 DNA sequence: TGCGCCAGCAGCCCGCGGCACAGGGGTCAAGAGACCCAGTACTTC.

This clonotype came up many times. V gene TRBV25-1 combines with J gene TRBJ1-4; weak D call: TRBD1 (5 bases). The V and J ends lost 4 bases and 8 bases respectively, with 11 bases between them. Germline V gene sequence: CDR1 MGHDK, CDR2 SYGVNS. The CDR3 loop spans 13 amino acids. The CDR3 DNA reads TGTGCCAGCAGTGTCCAGGGATACGAAAAACTGTTTTTT. It translates to CASSVQGYEKLFF.

Many counts were recorded for this clonotype. This sequence joins TRBV4-1 and TRBJ2-7; tentatively, D is TRBD1 (6 bases). V was cut by 6 bases and J by 0 bases, with 15 bases left in between. The CDR3 consists of 15 residues. Looked up from germline, CDR1 is MGHRA and CDR2 is YSYEKL. CDR3 sequence: CASSRGQLSSYEQYF. CDR3 in DNA: TGCGCCAGCAGTCGTGGACAGTTGAGCTCCTACGAGCAGTACTTC.

The genes are TRBV10-3 and TRBJ2-1; perhaps TRBD2 as D (6 bases). Germline assignment: CDR1 ENHRY and CDR2 SYGVKD. The ends were cut back, 6 bases at V and 5 bases at J, with 14 bases in the middle. The length of the CDR3 is 14 residues. In DNA form, the CDR3 reads TGTGCCATCAGACGACTAGATTCCCACAATGAGCAGTTCTTC. It translates to CAIRRLDSHNEQFF.

A few counts support this clonotype. This chain joins TRBV24-1 and TRBJ2-1; D possibly matches TRBD1 or TRBD2 (5 bases each). There are 17 residues in the CDR3. Germline loops: CDR1 KGHDR, CDR2 SFDVKD. Trimming left V 5 bases short and J 9 bases short, with 25 bases between. Here the CDR3 reads CATSAPSVDGARGEQFF. In nucleotides, the CDR3 is TGTGCCACCAGTGCCCCAAGCGTAGACGGGGCTAGAGGTGAGCAGTTCTTC.

This clonotype was seen many times. The chain uses TRBV5-5 and TRBJ2-3; D gene unclear. The ends were cut back, 4 bases at V and 6 bases at J, with 9 bases in the middle. The CDR3 has 12 residues. Germline V CDR1 and CDR2: SGHKS, YYEKEE (reference sequence). This CDR3 is CASSPISDTQYF. The CDR3 DNA reads as TGTGCCAGCAGCCCCATAAGTGATACGCAGTATTTT.

This clonotype has only one observation. V is TRBV14 and J is TRBJ2-5; TRBD1 is a possible D gene (5 bases). The CDR3 spans 15 residues. Germline V CDR1 and CDR2: SGHDN, FVKESK. V lost 0 bases, J lost 7 bases, and 15 bases lay in between. The CDR3 nucleotides are TGTGCCAGCAGCCAAGATTGGGGCGCGCTATCGACCCAGTACTTC. Protein sequence: CASSQDWGALSTQYF. Full variable domain (rest looked up from reference TRBV14 and TRBJ2-5): EAGVTQFPSHSVIEKGQTVTLRCDPISGHDNLYWYRRVMGKEIKFLLHFVKESKQDESGMPNNRFLAERTGGTYSTLKVQPAELEDSGVYFCASSQDWGALSTQYFGPGTRLLVL.

Only a few counts were recorded for this clonotype. The V and J genes are TRBV7-8 and TRBJ2-5; D unclear. This CDR3 is 15 amino acids long. The ends were cut back, 3 bases at V and 5 bases at J, with 16 bases in the middle. The germline CDR1 and CDR2 sequences are SGHVS and FQNEAQ. The CDR3 DNA reads TGTGCCAGCAGCTTGGACCCTAATAGTCGGGAGACCCAGTACTTC. It translates to CASSLDPNSRETQYF.

The genes are TRBV11-3 and TRBJ2-1; D possibly corresponds to TRBD2 (5 bases). The CDR3 runs to 14 residues. Trimming left V 0 bases short and J 7 bases short, with 10 bases between. Germline CDR1 SGHNT, CDR2 YENEEA. The CDR3 region has the DNA TGTGCCAGCAGCTTAGAGCGGGTAGTAAATGAGCAGTTCTTC. Translated: CASSLERVVNEQFF.

The CDR3 spells CASSFLWTIEQFF. CDR3 in DNA: TGTGCCAGCAGCTTCCTCTGGACTATTGAGCAGTTCTTC. The rearrangement uses TRBV7-9 and TRBJ2-1; D perhaps matches TRBD2 (6 bases). The V gene lost 3 bases and the J gene lost 9 bases, with 12 bases spanning the gap. Germline assignment: CDR1 SEHNR and CDR2 FQNEAQ (reference sequence). This CDR3 spans 13 amino acids.

The CDR3 protein is CASSLGPSIYEQYF. The CDR3 bases are TGTGCCAGCAGCTTGGGGCCTAGTATTTACGAGCAGTACTTC. This rearrangement joins TRBV5-6 to TRBJ2-7; D is ambiguous. This CDR3 is 14 amino acids long. The germline V and J ends were trimmed by 0 bases and 4 bases, with 11 bases remaining between them. The germline CDR1 and CDR2 sequences are SGHDT and YYEEEE.

This clonotype was seen ten or more times. V and J are TRBV20-1 and TRBJ1-6; the D gene is possibly TRBD1 (6 bases). Germline assignment: CDR1 DFQATT and CDR2 SNEGSKA (reference sequence). V lost 5 bases and J 4 bases, leaving 15 bases between the germline ends. The CDR3 covers 15 residues. The CDR3 bases are TGCAGTGCTCCTAGGGAGAGGGGGTATAATTCACCCCTCCACTTT. This codes for CSAPRERGYNSPLHF.

V is TRBV7-9 and J is TRBJ2-5; D not resolved. CDR1 is SEHNR and CDR2 is FQNEAQ in the germline V gene (reference sequence). The CDR3 has 12 residues. The V end lost 7 bases, the J end lost 4 bases, and 10 bases lay between the germline ends. The CDR3 sequence: CASTGPSETQYF. The CDR3, as DNA: TGTGCCAGCACCGGTCCGTCAGAGACCCAGTACTTC.

DNA of the CDR3: TGTGCCAGCAGCTTAAACAGGGAAGTGACCCAGCATTTT. Translation gives CASSLNREVTQHF. V and J are TRBV7-2 and TRBJ1-5; a weak D match, TRBD1 (6 bases). The germline V and J ends were trimmed by 2 bases and 11 bases, with 13 bases remaining between them. CDR1 and CDR2 from the germline V gene are SGHTA and FQGNSA. This CDR3 region has 13 residues.

The chain links TRBV10-2 to TRBJ2-7, with 7 bases fitting TRBD2. The CDR3 length is 14 residues. CDR1 and CDR2 from the germline V gene are WSHSY and SAAADI. With 2 bases clipped from V and 6 bases from J, the junction kept 7 bases outside the gene matches. The CDR3 reads CASSEPGGWGEQYF. CDR3 in DNA: TGCGCCAGCAGTGAGCCGGGAGGATGGGGCGAGCAGTACTTC.

Only a few counts were recorded for this clonotype. The chain combines TRBV20-1 with TRBJ1-1; tentatively, D is TRBD1 (5 bases). V was pared by 6 bases and J by 11 bases, with 13 bases between. The V gene's germline CDR1 is DFQATT and CDR2 SNEGSKA (reference sequence). CDR3 size: 10 residues. CDR3 nucleotides: TGCAGTGCACCGAGAGCAGGGGCTTTCTTT. As protein: CSAPRAGAFF.

This clonotype was seen many times. The chain is built from TRBV4-2 and TRBJ1-2; D ambiguous. Between the trimmed V and J ends, which lost 4 bases and 4 bases, there was a span of 19 bases. The CDR3 has 16 amino acids. CDR1 is LGHNA and CDR2 is YNFKEQ in the germline V gene. DNA of the CDR3: TGTGCCAGCAGCCTGCGGGCCAGACAAAAGTTCTATGGCTACACCTTC. The encoded protein is CASSLRARQKFYGYTF.

This clonotype was seen a handful of times. The V and J genes are TRBV7-3 and TRBJ2-6; D might be TRBD1 (5 bases). From germline, CDR1 is SGHTA and CDR2 FQGTGA. This CDR3 region has 15 residues. Trimming removed 4 bases from V and 0 bases from J, with 7 bases in between. The CDR3 DNA reads as TGTGCCAGCAGCTCACAGGCCTCTGGGGCCAACGTCCTGACTTTC. Protein product: CASSSQASGANVLTF.

A few counts support this clonotype. This sequence joins TRBV27 and TRBJ1-2, with a tentative D call TRBD1 (5 bases). Trimming pared 4 bases from V and 4 bases from J, leaving 13 bases between. The CDR3 length is 14 residues. The germline CDR1 and CDR2 sequences are MNHEY and SMNVEV (reference sequence). For the CDR3, the DNA is TGTGCCAGCAGTTCCGTACGGGGGGGCTATGGCTACACCTTC. Amino acids: CASSSVRGGYGYTF.

This clonotype was counted a few times. The genes are TRBV20-1 and TRBJ2-1; 10 positions agree with TRBD2. Germline V CDR1 and CDR2: DFQATT, SNEGSKA (reference sequence). V dropped 0 bases and J dropped 3; count of bases not matched to a gene: 5. The CDR3 has 16 amino acids. The CDR3 loop reads CSARDWGLALYNEQFF. CDR3 bases: TGCAGTGCTAGAGATTGGGGACTAGCGCTCTACAATGAGCAGTTCTTC.